The source of this T cell receptor beta chain is a study of blood T cell repertoires in COVID-19. Study overall: Sites in the United States, Italy and Spain provided acute and convalescent COVID-19 samples.

The CDR3 totals 13 residues. V lost 3 bases and J lost 4, with 9 bases in between. Germline lookup yields CDR1 LNHDA and CDR2 SQIVND (reference sequence). The Seattle patients joined while their infection was active and were tracked longitudinally afterward. Generated by immunoSEQ multiplex PCR, the TCRdb table keeps only in-frame clones and is missing some. The sample gives 310,000 or so clones, roughly nine tenths of which show up once; 2.2% is in the top ten. This clonotype was obtained from a woman aged 30 to 39 with COVID-19, enrolled during active disease. Sequencing was done on a sample of peripheral blood. This chain uses TRBV19 with TRBJ1-1; weak D call: TRBD1 (5 bases). The CDR3 nucleotides read TGTGCCAGTAGTATTGTAGGGGTCACTGAAGCTTTCTTT. This codes for CASSIVGVTEAFF.